This TCR beta chain was sequenced during a study of T cells after yellow fever vaccination. Whole-study context: Preparation of fractions with low cell numbers was performed using SMART-Seq v4 Ultra Low Input. Regarding the study as a whole: The booster saw the reappearance of most primary-vaccination clones (approximately 97% CD4, almost 90% CD8). When the response was secondary, it was weaker but reached its peak faster, day 5 versus 15.

In its sample, this clonotype was seen a few times. Its antigen is unknown. The TCR cDNA carried a universal primer site and UMIs from 5'RACE template switching. In TCRdb, the 5' RACE reads were re-called with MiXCR into one record per CDR3 protein. The sample consists of approximately 510,000 distinct CDR3 sequences, about a fifth of them appearing once. Trimming left V 4 bases short and J 2 bases short, with 12 bases between. CDR1 and CDR2 from the germline V gene are WNHNN and SYGVQD (reference sequence). The CDR3 has 14 amino acids. This receptor was obtained from a man between 18 and 35 years old who received the YFV17D yellow fever vaccine. The chain is built from TRBV10-1 and TRBJ2-7, with D perhaps matching TRBD2 (6 bases). This sample comprised PBMCs, obtained 21 days after the first yellow fever vaccination. The CDR3 reads CASSAEGLAYEQYF. The CDR3 coding sequence is TGCGCCAGCAGTGCGGAGGGCTTAGCCTACGAGCAGTACTTC.